These 24 T cell receptor beta chains share one sample of origin, sequenced in a study of T cells in Graves' hyperthyroidism and ophthalmopathy. Amplification of TCR beta CDR3 regions was performed using RNA transcripts as template. The TCR CDR3 first-round RT-PCR relied on the HTBI primer set. One entry per CDR3 protein results from TCRdb running MiXCR on the multiplex PCR reads. This sample has 400,000 or so distinct CDR3 sequences; approximately 14% occur once, and the top ten carry around 20%. Sequencing was performed on blood. The source of these receptors is a woman aged 55-69 years with Graves' ophthalmopathy.

CDR3 coding DNA: TGTGCCAGCAGTTTTGCAGGACAGGGTCCGGGCGAGCAGTACTTC. Encoded protein: CASSFAGQGPGEQYF. This chain links TRBV12-3 or TRBV12-4 with TRBJ2-7; 8 positions match TRBD1. The V and J ends lost 3 bases and 6 bases, in that order; junction bases with no gene match: 10. The CDR3 runs 15 residues.

This clonotype was observed at least ten times. The chain is built from TRBV6-1 and TRBJ2-7; D remains unclear. Germline CDR1 reads MNHNS; CDR2 reads SASEGT. This CDR3 is 13 amino acids long. Deletions cut 5 bases from V and 3 bases from J, with 11 bases between. As DNA, the CDR3 is TGTGCCAGCAGTTTATCAGGAAACTACGAGCAGTACTTC. Translation gives CASSLSGNYEQYF.

Many counts were recorded for this clonotype. The chain is built from TRBV5-6 and TRBJ2-1; D gene uncertain. The V gene lost 0 bases and the J gene lost 6 bases, with 13 bases spanning the gap. CDR3 size: 15 residues. Germline CDR1 SGHDT, CDR2 YYEEEE. CDR3 DNA: TGTGCCAGCAGCTTGGGTGTAGTGGATGGCAATGAGCAGTTCTTC. Amino acids: CASSLGVVDGNEQFF.

This clonotype was observed a handful of times. This sequence joins TRBV19 and TRBJ2-2; no firm D call. With 0 bases removed from V and 4 bases from J, the gap between germline ends came to 18 bases. Germline CDR1 is LNHDA and CDR2 is SQIVND (reference sequence). The length of the CDR3 is 18 residues. The CDR3 region is CASSIDLANRGPTGELFF. Here the CDR3 DNA reads TGTGCCAGTAGTATAGATCTGGCAAACCGAGGTCCCACCGGGGAGCTGTTTTTT.

The table lists this clonotype with many counts. The chain uses TRBV11-2 and TRBJ2-5; 7 nucleotides match TRBD2. The germline gives CDR1 SGHAT, CDR2 FQNNGV. This CDR3 has 15 amino acids. Losses at the gene ends were 5 bases for V and 5 bases for J; bases not matched to a gene: 11. This CDR3 is CASSTRGGSLETQYF. The CDR3 nucleotides are TGTGCCAGCAGCACCCGCGGGGGTAGCTTGGAGACCCAGTACTTC.

This clonotype was counted only a few times. V and J are TRBV5-1 and TRBJ2-3; unclear D gene. Germline CDR1 reads SGHRS; CDR2 reads YFSETQ. Trimming removed 4 bases at V and 5 bases at J, with 20 bases between. The CDR3 sequence is 16 residues long. The CDR3 bases are TGCGCCAGCAGCCCTGGCCGCCCTATAATGGGAGATACGCAGTATTTT. Protein sequence: CASSPGRPIMGDTQYF.

At least ten counts were recorded for this clonotype. The rearrangement links TRBV27 to TRBJ2-3, with D maybe TRBD1 (6 bases). This CDR3 is built from 14 residues. V shed 6 bases and J shed 6 bases, with 16 bases lying between them. Germline loops: CDR1 MNHEY, CDR2 SMNVEV (reference sequence). The CDR3 bases are TGTGCCAGCAGACCGCAGGGGTTTACGGATACGCAGTATTTT. Its protein is CASRPQGFTDTQYF.

The rearrangement joins TRBV5-1 to TRBJ2-2, with D possibly being TRBD1 (5 bases). V gave up 3 bases and J gave up 1 base, with 7 bases separating them. Germline values: CDR1 SGHRS, CDR2 YFSETQ. This CDR3 has 14 amino acids. The CDR3, as DNA: TGCGCCAGCAGCTACACAGGGAACACCGGGGAGCTGTTTTTT. Its translation is CASSYTGNTGELFF.

The CDR3 bases are TGCAGTGCTAGACTAGCGGGGGCCACAGATACGCAGTATTTT. It encodes CSARLAGATDTQYF. The rearrangement uses TRBV20-1 and TRBJ2-3, with 10 bases identical to TRBD2. CDR1 is DFQATT and CDR2 is SNEGSKA in the germline V gene (reference sequence). Germline trimming cut 2 bases from V and 2 bases from J; bases unmatched to any gene: 1. The CDR3 has 14 amino acids.

This clonotype was observed at least ten times. The genes are TRBV12-3 or TRBV12-4 and TRBJ1-5; D is ambiguous. This CDR3 has 15 residues. V gave up 3 bases and J gave up 6 bases, with 15 bases separating them. The CDR3 reads CASSLSLPAGQPQHF. The DNA of the CDR3 is TGTGCCAGCAGTTTGTCCCTACCCGCCGGTCAGCCCCAGCATTTT.

Many counts were recorded for this clonotype. The chain joins TRBV5-6 to TRBJ2-5, with D tentatively TRBD1 (6 bases). V lost 4 bases to trimming and J lost 4 bases, with 11 bases between them. CDR3 length equals 13 residues. Per germline, CDR1 SGHDT and CDR2 YYEEEE. The CDR3 is CASSGGWGETQYF. CDR3 nucleotide sequence: TGTGCCAGCAGCGGGGGCTGGGGAGAGACCCAGTACTTC.

This clonotype was found a few times. The J gene is TRBJ2-5, the V gene TRBV5-4; D unresolved. Trimming shortened V by 3 bases and J by 4 bases, and 7 bases separated the two germline ends. This CDR3 comprises 12 residues. Germline lookup yields CDR1 SGHNT and CDR2 YYREEE (reference sequence). This CDR3 reads CASSWVGETQYF. The CDR3 coding sequence is TGTGCCAGCAGCTGGGTGGGAGAGACCCAGTACTTC.

V gene TRBV6-5 combines with J gene TRBJ2-7, with 9 bases that match TRBD2. The J segment lost 2 bases and the V segment lost 0 bases, leaving 5 bases of the junction unmatched. The CDR3 runs 16 residues. Germline V gene lookup returns CDR1 MNHEY and CDR2 SVGAGI. The CDR3 bases are TGTGCCAGCAGTTACTCTTTTAGCGGGGGTCCCTACGAGCAGTACTTC. Translated: CASSYSFSGGPYEQYF.

This clonotype was observed at least ten times. V gene TRBV7-3 combines with J gene TRBJ2-1; a possible D gene is TRBD2 (6 bases). Trimming pared 5 bases from V and 9 bases from J, leaving 20 bases between. CDR1 is SGHTA and CDR2 is FQGTGA in the germline V gene. The CDR3 is made up of 15 amino acids. The CDR3 region is CASSPSRYSGGEQFF. CDR3 nucleotide sequence: TGTGCCAGCAGCCCAAGCCGATATAGCGGCGGTGAGCAGTTCTTC.

In its sample, this clonotype was seen many times. The CDR3 bases are TGTGCCAGCAGCTTGGGCTACCCCTACGAGCAGTACTTC. This gives the protein CASSLGYPYEQYF. The chain uses TRBV7-2 and TRBJ2-7; the D is unclear. Looked up from germline, CDR1 is SGHTA and CDR2 is FQGNSA. The CDR3 totals 13 residues. V was pared by 3 bases and J by 2 bases, with 8 bases between.

This clonotype was recorded at least ten times. The chain has TRBV28 and TRBJ2-7; TRBD2 aligns across 8 bases. Germline assignment: CDR1 MDHEN and CDR2 SYDVKM. The CDR3 length is 14 residues. Unmatched junction bases numbered 6, after V lost 6 bases and J lost 2 bases. The CDR3 DNA is TGTGCCAGCAGGAAAGCGGGAGACACCTACGAGCAGTACTTC. This encodes CASRKAGDTYEQYF. Together with reference TRBV28 and TRBJ2-7, the CDR3 gives the full variable domain: DVKVTQSSRYLVKRTGEKVFLECVQDMDHENMFWYRQDPGLGLRLIYFSYDVKMKEKGDIPEGYSVSREKKERFSLILESASTNQTSMYLCASRKAGDTYEQYFGPGTRLTVT.

This clonotype was recorded many times. The chain is built from TRBV5-1 and TRBJ2-5; a weak D match, TRBD2 (5 bases). Per the germline V gene, CDR1 is SGHRS and CDR2 is YFSETQ. The CDR3 is 13 amino acids. Trimming took off 4 bases at V and 7 bases at J, with 14 bases between the two ends. The CDR3 coding sequence is TGCGCCAGCAGCCGCGGGTCCTCAGGGACCCAGTACTTC. Amino acid sequence: CASSRGSSGTQYF. Using reference TRBV5-1 and TRBJ2-5 for the parts outside the CDR3, the full variable domain is KAGVTQTPRYLIKTRGQQVTLSCSPISGHRSVSWYQQTPGQGLQFLFEYFSETQRNKGNFPGRFSGRQFSNSRSEMNVSTLELGDSALYLCASSRGSSGTQYFGPGTRLLVL.

Many counts were recorded for this clonotype. This chain uses TRBV7-2 with TRBJ2-7; 7 bases line up with TRBD2. V was pared by 11 bases and J by 2 bases, with 12 bases of the junction left unmatched. Germline CDR1 is SGHTA and CDR2 is FQGNSA. The CDR3 spans 14 residues. DNA of the CDR3: TGTGCCGGTAGTTATAGCGGGCGGACCTACGAGCAGTACTTC. This codes for CAGSYSGRTYEQYF.

This rearrangement joins TRBV20-1 to TRBJ1-5; no clear D gene. This CDR3 spans 13 amino acids. Between the trimmed V and J ends, which lost 4 bases and 5 bases, there was a span of 12 bases. The V gene's germline CDR1 is DFQATT and CDR2 SNEGSKA (reference sequence). CDR3 amino acids: CSAIGRRDQPQHF. Written as DNA, the CDR3 is TGCAGTGCTATAGGTAGGCGAGATCAGCCCCAGCATTTT.

This clonotype has at least ten counts. This chain joins TRBV5-1 and TRBJ1-1, with D uncertain. Between the trimmed V and J ends, which lost 0 bases and 4 bases, there was a span of 16 bases. This CDR3 comprises 16 residues. Germline V lookup: CDR1 SGHRS, CDR2 YFSETQ. The CDR3 loop is CASSLVQASIGTEAFF. CDR3 nucleotides: TGCGCCAGCAGCTTGGTGCAGGCCTCTATTGGCACTGAAGCTTTCTTT.

This clonotype was recorded a few times. The chain is built from TRBV18 and TRBJ2-7, with D possibly being TRBD1 or TRBD2 (5 bases each). CDR1 is KGHSH and CDR2 is LQKENI in the germline V gene. Deletions cut 3 bases from V and 0 bases from J, with 12 bases between. The CDR3 covers 15 residues. CDR3 residues: CASSPGRAPSYEQYF. The CDR3 DNA is TGTGCCAGCTCACCGGGACGGGCGCCCTCCTACGAGCAGTACTTC.

This clonotype showed up many times. The J gene is TRBJ1-3, the V gene TRBV5-1; no reliable D call. The CDR3 consists of 16 residues. Germline V gives CDR1 SGHRS, CDR2 YFSETQ. Trimming cost V 0 bases and J 0 bases, with 10 bases left between them. This CDR3 is CASSLGRSGSGNTIYF. The CDR3 bases are TGCGCCAGCAGCTTGGGCAGGTCTGGCTCTGGAAACACCATATATTTT.

Ten or more counts support this clonotype. The rearrangement links TRBV12-3 or TRBV12-4 to TRBJ1-2; D unclear. The CDR3 is made up of 15 amino acids. V was trimmed by 6 bases and J by 8 bases, leaving 22 bases between them. CDR3 region: CASSVPSRALRGYTF. CDR3 DNA sequence: TGTGCCAGCAGCGTGCCAAGTAGGGCGCTTAGGGGCTACACCTTC.

This clonotype was detected many times. V usage is TRBV6-1 and J usage is TRBJ2-5, with D hard to call. The CDR3 is made up of 14 amino acids. From germline, CDR1 is MNHNS and CDR2 SASEGT. With 5 bases removed from V and 1 base from J, the gap between germline ends came to 11 bases. CDR3 in amino acids: CASSPLGTQETQYF. The CDR3 nucleotides read TGTGCCAGCAGTCCCTTGGGCACCCAAGAGACCCAGTACTTC.